The rows below give T cell receptor beta chains drawn from one sample of a study of T cell responses to AZD1222 COVID-19 vaccine. Profiling relied on immunoSEQ multiplex PCR, and the TCRdb table lists in-frame clones only, not all of them. The sample has about 170,000 clones, over 75% seen once. The sample here was peripheral blood, taken on day 0 of AZD1222 vaccination. The source of these receptors is an adult in good health. The CDR3 runs from the conserved cysteine through the conserved F or W. A D gene is named only where the DNA matches it firmly.

D gene | J gene | V gene | CDR3 length | CDR3 protein
TRBD1 | TRBJ2-7 | TRBV7-9 | 15 | CASSPWDRATYEQYF
NA | TRBJ2-2 | TRBV6-5 | 13 | CASSYALTGELFF
NA | TRBJ1-4 | TRBV5-1 | 15 | CASSPNGQNNEKLFF
TRBD1 | TRBJ2-2 | TRBV6-5 | 16 | CASSYGTGGSTGELFF
TRBD1 | TRBJ1-2 | TRBV5-6 | 15 | CASSLGRQGANGYTF
NA | TRBJ1-2 | TRBV12-5 | 16 | CASGYPEHATVYGYTF
NA | TRBJ1-3 | TRBV9 | 16 | CASSPREGSSGNTIYF
TRBD1 | TRBJ2-1 | TRBV9 | 14 | CASSKGQASTVQFF
NA | TRBJ1-6 | TRBV6-1 | 17 | CASSEARRLGVDSPLHF
NA | TRBJ1-1 | TRBV18 | 12 | CASSPANTEAFF